One and the same sample provided the 5 T cell receptor beta chains below, sequenced in a study of blood T cell repertoires in COVID-19. Generated by immunoSEQ multiplex PCR, the TCRdb table keeps only in-frame clones and is missing some. This table holds about 240,000 clones, about 79% found once. The sequencing input was peripheral blood. These receptors all stem from an elderly woman with acute or convalescent COVID-19.

V is TRBV27 and J is TRBJ1-6; 8 bases are shared with TRBD1. This CDR3 is 16 amino acids long. The junction had 7 bases not matched to a gene; V was cut back by 4 bases and J by 5 bases. Germline CDR1 and CDR2: MNHEY and SMNVEV (reference sequence). The CDR3 is CASSSGDRTDNSPLHF. The DNA of the CDR3 is TGTGCCAGCAGTTCGGGGGACAGGACAGATAATTCACCCCTCCACTTT.

This rearrangement joins TRBV11-2 to TRBJ2-5; 7 bases are shared with TRBD2. Trimming took 3 bases from V and 3 from J; bases not matched to a gene: 7. The germline CDR1 and CDR2 sequences are SGHAT and FQNNGV. The CDR3 is made up of 15 amino acids. CDR3 sequence reads: CASSLMGLIKETQYF. In DNA, the CDR3 is TGTGCCAGCAGCTTGATGGGACTAATTAAAGAGACCCAGTACTTC.

This chain links TRBV3-1 (or the pseudogene TRBV3-2) with TRBJ1-2; 9 nucleotides match TRBD1. The ends lost 6 bases at V and 6 bases at J; junction bases unmatched: 2. CDR3 size: 12 residues. Germline CDR1 LGHDT, CDR2 YNNKEL (reference sequence). The CDR3 spells CASRRTGDGYTF. CDR3 coding DNA: TGTGCCAGCAGGAGGACAGGGGATGGCTACACCTTC.

The gene calls are TRBV5-4 and TRBJ2-7, with a possible D match to TRBD1 (6 bases). This CDR3 is 14 amino acids long. Trimming pared 4 bases from V and 3 bases from J, leaving 14 bases between. Per germline, CDR1 SGHNT and CDR2 YYREEE (reference sequence). CDR3 DNA sequence: TGTGCCAGCAGCCGACAGGTGAATGACTACGAGCAGTACTTC. It encodes CASSRQVNDYEQYF.

The chain couples TRBV28 to TRBJ2-1; a possible D gene is TRBD1 (5 bases). The germline CDR1 and CDR2 sequences are MDHEN and SYDVKM. The CDR3 spans 16 residues. The V end lost 6 bases, the J end lost 0 bases, and 15 bases lay between the germline ends. This CDR3 reads CASSLLQDSSYNEQFF. The DNA for the CDR3 is TGTGCCAGCAGCCTGCTACAGGATAGCTCCTACAATGAGCAGTTCTTC.